The next 11 T cell receptor beta chains were all read from a single sample in a study of blood T cell repertoires in COVID-19. The table came from immunoSEQ multiplex PCR; TCRdb's copy has only in-frame clones and leaves some out. The table has approximately 99,000 clones, 65% to 85% seen once. The sample taken for sequencing was peripheral blood. The receptor set was obtained from a man between 70 and 80 years old with active or convalescent COVID-19.

The genes are TRBV5-6 and TRBJ2-1, with D tentatively TRBD1 (6 bases). The CDR3 consists of 13 residues. Trimming cost V 5 bases and J 3 bases, with 9 bases left between them. Germline assignment: CDR1 SGHDT and CDR2 YYEEEE. The CDR3 DNA sequence: TGTGCCAGCAGGGACAGAGACTACAATGAGCAGTTCTTC. Encoded protein: CASRDRDYNEQFF.

The CDR3 nucleotides are TGTGCCAGCTCACTTGTACCGGGACAGGGGTCGAACTATGGCTACACCTTC. Its translation is CASSLVPGQGSNYGYTF. The chain links TRBV18 to TRBJ1-2; 10 bases map to TRBD1. The V gene end was trimmed by 4 bases and the J gene end by 2 bases; junction bases not matched to a gene: 10. The CDR3 is 17 amino acids. CDR1 is KGHSH and CDR2 is LQKENI in the germline V gene.

This chain joins TRBV29-1 and TRBJ1-1; D is possibly TRBD1 (5 bases). The ends were cut back, 4 bases at V and 8 bases at J, with 14 bases in the middle. The CDR3 sequence is 12 residues long. Germline CDR1 is SQVTM and CDR2 is ANQGSEA. The CDR3 nucleotides read TGCAGCGTTGGGTCAGGGCGAATGGAAGCTTTCTTT. Translated, it gives CSVGSGRMEAFF.

The V gene is TRBV18, the J gene TRBJ2-7, with D perhaps matching TRBD1 (5 bases). Looked up from germline, CDR1 is KGHSH and CDR2 is LQKENI. The CDR3 length is 13 residues. Trimming removed 3 bases at V and 6 bases at J, with 12 bases between. CDR3 sequence (DNA): TGTGCCAGCTCACCCCAGGGATCGGGCGAGCAGTACTTC. Its protein is CASSPQGSGEQYF.

The chain uses TRBV3-1 (or the pseudogene TRBV3-2) and TRBJ2-1, with 11 nucleotides matching TRBD2. This CDR3 contains 15 residues. CDR1 LGHDT and CDR2 YNNKEL come from the germline V gene (reference sequence). The J segment lost 6 bases and the V segment lost 4 bases, leaving 5 bases of the junction unmatched. The CDR3 nucleotides are TGTGCCAGCAGCCGCACTAGCGGGGGCGTCAATGAGCAGTTCTTC. Translated: CASSRTSGGVNEQFF.

This chain joins TRBV28 and TRBJ1-1, with 7 bases aligning to TRBD1. Germline-derived CDR1 and CDR2 are MDHEN and SYDVKM. V was pared by 5 bases and J by 1 base, with 4 bases of the junction left unmatched. This CDR3 has 14 residues. The CDR3 DNA reads as TGTGCCAGCAGTGTGGACAGGACGAACACTGAAGCTTTCTTT. It is translated as CASSVDRTNTEAFF.

This clone was seen a handful of times. The rearrangement links TRBV4-1 to TRBJ2-7, with TRBD1 matching over 7 bases. CDR3 size: 14 residues. Trimming cost V 4 bases and J 2 bases; bases outside gene matches: 5. Germline CDR1 is MGHRA and CDR2 is YSYEKL. The CDR3 nucleotides are TGCGCCAGCAGCCCCGGACAGGCTGCCTACGAGCAGTACTTC. Residues: CASSPGQAAYEQYF.

This clone has a single count. The V and J genes are TRBV5-1 and TRBJ2-3; 7 bases are a match to TRBD2. Looked up from germline, CDR1 is SGHRS and CDR2 is YFSETQ. The ends lost 5 bases at V and 2 bases at J; junction bases unmatched: 5. This CDR3 has 14 amino acids. The CDR3 sequence: CASRTSGDTDTQYF. CDR3 bases: TGCGCCAGCAGGACCAGCGGGGACACAGATACGCAGTATTTT.

Written as DNA, the CDR3 is TGCAGCGTTGAGTTGACAGGGGATATGAACACTGAAGCTTTCTTT. This gives the protein CSVELTGDMNTEAFF. The chain joins TRBV29-1 to TRBJ1-1, with TRBD1 identical over 8 bases. Per the germline V gene, CDR1 is SQVTM and CDR2 is ANQGSEA. V lost 3 bases and J lost 0; bases outside the gene matches: 6. This CDR3 region has 15 residues.

The chain uses TRBV18 and TRBJ1-3, with 7 bases fitting TRBD1. Per the germline V gene, CDR1 is KGHSH and CDR2 is LQKENI. The J segment lost 2 bases and the V segment lost 3 bases, leaving 7 bases of the junction unmatched. CDR3 size: 16 residues. CDR3 nucleotides: TGTGCCAGCTCACCCAGTCTAACAGGGGCTGGAAACACCATATATTTT. Protein: CASSPSLTGAGNTIYF.

The chain couples TRBV28 to TRBJ1-1; no firm D call. V was pared by 6 bases and J by 0 bases, with 11 bases between. This CDR3 has 14 residues. Germline V gene data show CDR1 as MDHEN and CDR2 as SYDVKM. Here the CDR3 DNA reads TGTGCCAGCAGGGGAGCGGGCGTGAACACTGAAGCTTTCTTT. It codes for CASRGAGVNTEAFF.